The rows below give T cell receptor beta chains drawn from one sample of a study of CD8 T cells in Susac syndrome. Each CDR3 protein is one row after TCRdb ran MiXCR on the immunoSEQ multiplex PCR reads. The sample includes around 50,000 distinct CDR3 sequences, around 92% of them seen just once. Sample: CD8+ T cells from PBMCs. The receptors shown here come from a human donor in good health. Each CDR3 is given with its conserved first and last residue. D genes are given only for firm matches. A row's size may be missing; if present it is once, few, many or a size class.

TRBD2	14	TRBV12-3/TRBV12-4	TRBJ2-1	few	TGTGCCAGCAGTTTAGCGGGAGGGTACAATGAGCAGTTCTTC	CASSLAGGYNEQFF
TRBD1	14	TRBV9	TRBJ2-7	-	TGTGCCAGCAGCGTAAGGGGGCAGGGCAACGAGCAGTACTTC	CASSVRGQGNEQYF
-	13	TRBV5-6	TRBJ2-1	-	TGTGCCAGCAGCGGACCAGGGCCCGATGAGCAGTTCTTC	CASSGPGPDEQFF
TRBD2	18	TRBV7-9	TRBJ2-1	-	TGTGCCAGCAGCTCCCCACCCTTGAGCGGGGCTGCCTACAATGAGCAGTTCTTC	CASSSPPLSGAAYNEQFF
-	14	TRBV11-2	TRBJ1-5	-	TGTGCCAGCAGCTTAGAGGCCTACAATCAGCCCCAGCATTTT	CASSLEAYNQPQHF
TRBD2	18	TRBV27	TRBJ2-3	-	TGTGCCAGCAGTTTTACTAGCGGGAGTCCCATAAGCACAGATACGCAGTATTTT	CASSFTSGSPISTDTQYF
-	11	TRBV7-6	TRBJ1-2	-	TGTGCCAGCAGCCAGGGGTCGGGCTACACCTTC	CASSQGSGYTF
-	11	TRBV5-1	TRBJ2-7	-	TGCGCCAGCACCGAAGGGCTCGAGCAGTACTTC	CASTEGLEQYF
-	11	TRBV7-9	TRBJ2-5	few	TGTGCCAGCAGTCTCGCGGAGACCCAGTACTTC	CASSLAETQYF
TRBD2	17	TRBV7-9	TRBJ2-1	-	TGTGCCAGCAGCGCTATGGCGGGGACTAGCGATAACAATGAGCAGTTCTTC	CASSAMAGTSDNNEQFF
TRBD2	18	TRBV4-1	TRBJ2-7	-	TGCGCCAGCAGCCAAGCTGTTCTAGGGACTAGCGGTTTATACGAGCAGTACTTC	CASSQAVLGTSGLYEQYF
TRBD2	14	TRBV5-6	TRBJ2-3	-	TGTGCCAGCAGCTTGATCACTAGCGAGGATACGCAGTATTTT	CASSLITSEDTQYF
TRBD1	17	TRBV4-1	TRBJ1-2	-	TGCGCCAGCAGCCAAGCCCTGGGACAGGCCTCTAACTATGGCTACACCTTC	CASSQALGQASNYGYTF
-	16	TRBV5-6	TRBJ2-1	-	TGTGCCAGCAGCACTCGACTAAGCGGGTCTTACAATGAGCAGTTCTTC	CASSTRLSGSYNEQFF
-	14	TRBV5-1	TRBJ2-5	-	TGCGCCAGCAGCTTGGTCGAGGGTGAAGAGACCCAGTACTTC	CASSLVEGEETQYF
-	15	TRBV5-4	TRBJ2-2	-	TGTGCCAGCAGCCCACGGGACTTTAACACCGGGGAGCTGTTTTTT	CASSPRDFNTGELFF
-	10	TRBV4-2	TRBJ1-1	-	TGTGCCAGCCCAGGCACTGAAGCTTTCTTT	CASPGTEAFF
TRBD2	15	TRBV4-3	TRBJ2-1	-	TGCGCCAGCAGCGGCGGGACTAGCGGCTACAATGAGCAGTTCTTC	CASSGGTSGYNEQFF
-	14	TRBV6-2/TRBV6-3	TRBJ2-2	-	TGTGCCAGCAGTTACGAAGTGAAAACCGGGGAGCTGTTTTTT	CASSYEVKTGELFF
TRBD1	13	TRBV6-1	TRBJ2-3	-	TGTGCCACAGGACAGGGCGGAACAGATACGCAGTATTTT	CATGQGGTDTQYF
TRBD1	13	TRBV29-1	TRBJ1-1	-	TGCAGCGGACAGGGCCTCATGAACACTGAAGCTTTCTTT	CSGQGLMNTEAFF
-	11	TRBV19	TRBJ2-7	-	TGTGCCAGTACAGAAGGTAACGAGCAGTACTTC	CASTEGNEQYF
-	16	TRBV4-3	TRBJ2-7	-	TGCGCCAGCAGCCAAGATCGGAGACTAGAGTACTACGAGCAGTACTTC	CASSQDRRLEYYEQYF
TRBD2	15	TRBV9	TRBJ2-3	-	TGTGCCAGCAGCGAGGGAGCGGGAGGCACAGATACGCAGTATTTT	CASSEGAGGTDTQYF
-	10	TRBV29-1	TRBJ2-7	-	TGCAGCGTTGCTGACCACGAGCAGTACTTC	CSVADHEQYF
TRBD2	16	TRBV4-1	TRBJ2-1	-	TGCGCCAGCAGCCCCCGTTCTAGCGGGAGGAGACGTGAGCAGTTCTTC	CASSPRSSGRRREQFF
-	14	TRBV5-4	TRBJ1-1	few	TGTGCCAGCAGCTTTTCGGGATTGAACACTGAAGCTTTCTTT	CASSFSGLNTEAFF
-	14	TRBV7-2	TRBJ2-7	-	TGTGCCAGCAGCCCAGAGGGAGCCTCCTACGAGCAGTACTTC	CASSPEGASYEQYF
-	15	TRBV27	TRBJ2-7	-	TGTGCCAGCAGTTTAACCCTCGACAGGTCCTACGAGCAGTACTTC	CASSLTLDRSYEQYF
TRBD2	15	TRBV6-1	TRBJ2-7	-	TGTGCCAGCAGCGCGGGACTAGCGCGCTCCTACGAGCAGTACTTC	CASSAGLARSYEQYF
-	14	TRBV19	TRBJ1-5	-	TGTGCCAGTAGTATTCACGGGGGCGCACAGCCCCAGCATTTT	CASSIHGGAQPQHF
-	14	TRBV9	TRBJ2-5	once	TGTGCCAGCAGCGTGTCTCAGGGAAGTAGGGACCAGTACTTC	CASSVSQGSRDQYF
-	14	TRBV3-1	TRBJ2-7	-	TGTGCCAGCAGCCAAGATCTAGTAGGCTACGAGCAGTACTTC	CASSQDLVGYEQYF
-	15	TRBV27	TRBJ1-2	-	TGTGCCAGCAGTTTCCAGGGGCTAGCTTTAGAGGGCTACACCTTC	CASSFQGLALEGYTF
-	11	TRBV30	TRBJ2-7	-	TGTGCCTGGAGTAGGGGGGTGGGTCAGTACTTC	CAWSRGVGQYF
-	12	TRBV5-4	TRBJ2-7	-	TGTGCCAGCAGCACCTCAGGGGCCGAGCAGTACTTC	CASSTSGAEQYF
-	15	TRBV6-5	TRBJ2-3	-	TGTGCCAGCGCCGGTGGGTTCGTATTCACAGATACGCAGTATTTT	CASAGGFVFTDTQYF
-	14	TRBV6-2/TRBV6-3	TRBJ2-2	-	TGTGCCAGCAGTTACCTGTCAGAAGCCGGGGAGCTGTTTTTT	CASSYLSEAGELFF
TRBD2	16	TRBV6-6	TRBJ2-7	-	TGTGCCAGCAGTTACGCACTAGCGGGAGGCGAGGGCGAGCAGTACTTC	CASSYALAGGEGEQYF
-	13	TRBV11-2	TRBJ2-7	few	TGTGCCAGCAGCTTAGATCCCCCTGGCGAGCAGTACTTC	CASSLDPPGEQYF
TRBD1	16	TRBV7-9	TRBJ1-4	-	TGTGCCAGCAGCTTAGCGGCAGGGGGGGCTAATGAAAAACTGTTTTTT	CASSLAAGGANEKLFF
-	14	TRBV6-2/TRBV6-3	TRBJ2-7	-	TGTGCCAGCAGTGTAACAGCGAGCTCCTACGAGCAGTACTTC	CASSVTASSYEQYF
TRBD1	16	TRBV13	TRBJ2-7	once	TGTGCCAGCAGCGAACGGGACAGAATGAGCTCCTACGAGCAGTACTTC	CASSERDRMSSYEQYF
-	14	TRBV29-1	TRBJ1-1	-	TGCAGCGTCTGGGGGGGGGACGGGAACACTGAAGCTTTCTTT	CSVWGGDGNTEAFF
-	13	TRBV7-2	TRBJ2-5	-	TGTGCCAGCAGCTCGACCCTGCAAGAGACCCAGTACTTC	CASSSTLQETQYF
-	16	TRBV20-1	TRBJ2-1	-	TGCAGTGCTAGAGATACTTTAAAGGGATCCTACAATGAGCAGTTCTTC	CSARDTLKGSYNEQFF
-	13	TRBV12-3/TRBV12-4	TRBJ2-1	-	TGTGCCAGCAGTTACGGGACTTTCAATGAGCAGTTCTTC	CASSYGTFNEQFF
-	13	TRBV19	TRBJ2-1	-	TGTGCCAGTAGTATAGTGGGAGTGAATGAGCAGTTCTTC	CASSIVGVNEQFF
-	12	TRBV3-1	TRBJ1-1	-	TGTGCCAGCAGCCAATTCAACGGTGAAGCTTTCTTT	CASSQFNGEAFF